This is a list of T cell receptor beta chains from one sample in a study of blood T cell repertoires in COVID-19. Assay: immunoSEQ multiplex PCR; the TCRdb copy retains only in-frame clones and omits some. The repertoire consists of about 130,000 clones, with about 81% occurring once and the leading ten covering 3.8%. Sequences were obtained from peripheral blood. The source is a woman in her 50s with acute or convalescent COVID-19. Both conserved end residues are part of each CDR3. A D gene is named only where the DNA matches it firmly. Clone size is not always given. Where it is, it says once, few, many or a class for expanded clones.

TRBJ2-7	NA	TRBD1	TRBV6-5	CASSSLRDRPPQYF	TGTGCCAGCAGTTCGCTCCGGGACAGGCCGCCGCAGTACTTC
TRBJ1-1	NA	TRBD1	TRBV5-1	CASSSTGSAGTEAFF	TGCGCCAGCAGCTCGACAGGGTCGGCGGGCACTGAAGCTTTCTTT
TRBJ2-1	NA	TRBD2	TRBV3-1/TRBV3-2	CASSQSGRTVHEQFF	TGTGCCAGCAGCCAAAGCGGGAGGACCGTACATGAGCAGTTCTTC
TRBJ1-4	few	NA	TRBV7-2	CASSLAAQGWQKLFF	TGTGCCAGCAGCTTAGCGGCTCAGGGTTGGCAAAAACTGTTTTTT
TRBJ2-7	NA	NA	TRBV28	CASSQGPTYEQYF	TGTGCCAGCAGCCAGGGTCCCACCTACGAGCAGTACTTC
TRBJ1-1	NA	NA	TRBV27	CASSREGYTEAFF	TGTGCCAGCAGCAGGGAGGGTTATACTGAAGCTTTCTTT
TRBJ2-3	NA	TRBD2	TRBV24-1	CATSDSAGGQTDTQYF	TGTGCCACCAGTGATTCAGCGGGGGGGCAAACAGATACGCAGTATTTT
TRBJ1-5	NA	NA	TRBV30	CAWSVGRKGDQPQHF	TGTGCCTGGAGTGTAGGTAGGAAGGGGGATCAGCCCCAGCATTTT
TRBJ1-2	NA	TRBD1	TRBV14	CASSALGQGRYGYTF	TGTGCCAGCAGCGCCTTGGGACAGGGGCGGTATGGCTACACCTTC
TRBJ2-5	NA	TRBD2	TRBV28	CASSPLTSAGKETQYF	TGTGCCAGCAGTCCCTTGACTAGCGCGGGGAAGGAGACCCAGTACTTC
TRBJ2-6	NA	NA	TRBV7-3	CASSLGQIISGANVLTF	TGTGCCAGCAGCTTAGGGCAAATCATCTCTGGGGCCAACGTCCTGACTTTC
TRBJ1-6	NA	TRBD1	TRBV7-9	CASSLGRGPSSYNSPLHF	TGTGCCAGCAGCTTAGGGAGGGGGCCGAGCTCCTATAATTCACCCCTCCACTTT
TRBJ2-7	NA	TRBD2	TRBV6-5	CASSYSAGRRDHEQYF	TGTGCCAGCAGTTACTCAGCGGGACGGCGTGACCACGAGCAGTACTTC
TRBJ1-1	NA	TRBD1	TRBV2	CASSDRTGDTEAFF	TGTGCCAGCAGTGACCGGACAGGGGACACTGAAGCTTTCTTT
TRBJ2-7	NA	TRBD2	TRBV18	CASSPGLAGSEQYF	TGTGCCAGCTCACCGGGACTAGCGGGTTCCGAGCAGTACTTC
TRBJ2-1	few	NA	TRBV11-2	CASSLSRSSYNEQFF	TGTGCCAGCAGCTTATCTAGAAGCTCCTACAATGAGCAGTTCTTC
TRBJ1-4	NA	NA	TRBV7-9	CASSLRQGNEKLFF	TGTGCCAGCAGCTTACGGCAGGGAAATGAAAAACTGTTTTTT
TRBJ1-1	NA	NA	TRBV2	CASSEAPVNTEAFF	TGTGCCAGCAGTGAAGCCCCGGTGAACACTGAAGCTTTCTTT
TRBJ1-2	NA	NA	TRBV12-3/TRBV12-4	CASSAHSGNGYTF	TGTGCCAGCAGTGCACATTCAGGGAATGGCTACACCTTC
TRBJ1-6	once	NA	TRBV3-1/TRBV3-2	CASSQDGGVSPLHF	TGTGCCAGCAGCCAAGATGGCGGGGTGTCACCCCTCCACTTT
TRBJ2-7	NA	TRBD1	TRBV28	CASSLLPGTGPTYEQYF	TGTGCCAGCAGTTTGCTACCAGGGACAGGTCCTACCTACGAGCAGTACTTC
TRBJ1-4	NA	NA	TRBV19	CASTESDKSKLFF	TGTGCCAGTACAGAGAGCGATAAATCAAAACTGTTTTTT
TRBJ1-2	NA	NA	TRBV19	CASSDRANYGYTF	TGTGCCAGTTCGGACAGAGCTAACTATGGCTACACCTTC
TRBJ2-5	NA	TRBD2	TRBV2	CASTAGGETQYF	TGTGCCAGCACGGCGGGAGGGGAGACCCAGTACTTC
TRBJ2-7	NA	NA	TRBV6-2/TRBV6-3	CASSYPENEQYF	TGTGCCAGCAGTTACCCCGAGAACGAGCAGTACTTC
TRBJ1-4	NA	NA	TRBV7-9	CASSLGRMSLGGNEKLFF	TGTGCCAGCAGCTTAGGCCGCATGAGCCTAGGCGGAAATGAAAAACTGTTTTTT
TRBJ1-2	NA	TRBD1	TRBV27	CASSLASTGNYGYTF	TGTGCCAGCAGTTTAGCGTCGACAGGGAACTATGGCTACACCTTC
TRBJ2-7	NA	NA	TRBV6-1	CASSERVSYEQYF	TGTGCCAGCAGTGAGCGGGTTTCCTACGAGCAGTACTTC
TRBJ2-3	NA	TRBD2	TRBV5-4	CASSMAGGATDTQYF	TGTGCCAGCAGCATGGCGGGGGGGGCCACAGATACGCAGTATTTT
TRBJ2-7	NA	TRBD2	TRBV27	CASSSSSGGTYEQYF	TGTGCCAGCAGTTCATCTAGCGGGGGAACCTACGAGCAGTACTTC
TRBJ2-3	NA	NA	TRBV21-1	CASSPGTSGRPDTQYF	TGTGCCAGCAGCCCGGGGACTAGCGGGAGACCAGATACGCAGTATTTT
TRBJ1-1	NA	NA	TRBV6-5	CASSYSGGATEAFF	TGTGCCAGCAGTTACTCCGGGGGGGCCACTGAAGCTTTCTTT
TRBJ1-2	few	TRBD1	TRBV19	CASSTSGTELYGYTF	TGTGCCAGTAGTACATCCGGGACAGAACTGTATGGCTACACCTTC
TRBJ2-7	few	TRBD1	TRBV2	CASRRQGLAEQYF	TGTGCCAGCAGGAGACAGGGGTTGGCCGAGCAGTACTTC
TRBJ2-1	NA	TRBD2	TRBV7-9	CASSTGTSGINEQFF	TGTGCCAGCAGCACCGGGACTAGCGGGATAAATGAGCAGTTCTTC
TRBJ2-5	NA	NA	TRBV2	CASTQGGGAQETQYF	TGTGCCAGCACCCAGGGAGGGGGGGCCCAAGAGACCCAGTACTTC
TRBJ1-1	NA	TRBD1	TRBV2	CASSPSRGGNPEAFF	TGTGCCAGCAGTCCAAGCAGAGGGGGCAACCCTGAAGCTTTCTTT
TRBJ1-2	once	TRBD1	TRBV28	CASRQRTGGDGYTF	TGTGCCAGCAGGCAACGGACAGGGGGCGATGGCTACACCTTC
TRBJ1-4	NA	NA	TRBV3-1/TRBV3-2	CASSQRGTLEKLFF	TGTGCCAGCAGCCAACGGGGAACCCTTGAAAAACTGTTTTTT
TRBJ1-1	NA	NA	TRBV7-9	CASSLARVTEAFF	TGTGCCAGCAGCTTAGCGAGGGTAACTGAAGCTTTCTTT
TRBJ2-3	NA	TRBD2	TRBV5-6	CASSSLADTQYF	TGTGCCAGCAGCTCACTAGCGGATACGCAGTATTTT
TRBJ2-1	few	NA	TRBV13	CASSTARDYNEQFF	TGTGCCAGCAGCACAGCCAGGGACTACAATGAGCAGTTCTTC
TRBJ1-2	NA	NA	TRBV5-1	CASSLALTDGYTF	TGCGCCAGCAGCTTGGCCTTGACAGATGGCTACACCTTC
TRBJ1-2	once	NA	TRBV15	CATSSLTGQTTNYGYTF	TGTGCCACCAGCAGCCTAACCGGACAAACTACTAACTATGGCTACACCTTC
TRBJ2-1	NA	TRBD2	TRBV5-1	CASSPRGEGLAINEQFF	TGCGCCAGCAGCCCCCGAGGGGAGGGACTAGCGATTAATGAGCAGTTCTTC
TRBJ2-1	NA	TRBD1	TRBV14	CASSTWDRDINEQFF	TGTGCCAGCAGTACATGGGACAGAGATATCAATGAGCAGTTCTTC
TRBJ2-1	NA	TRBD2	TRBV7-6	CASSQLERGWDEQFF	TGTGCCAGCAGCCAATTGGAGCGGGGGTGGGATGAGCAGTTCTTC
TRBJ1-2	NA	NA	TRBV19	CASQDYPYGYTF	TGTGCCAGCCAAGACTATCCGTATGGCTACACCTTC
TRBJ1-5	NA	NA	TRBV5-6	CASSFLTSSEPQHF	TGTGCCAGCAGCTTCCTTACATCTAGCGAGCCCCAGCATTTT
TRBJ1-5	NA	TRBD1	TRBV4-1	CASSQEAAGGNQPQHF	TGCGCCAGCAGCCAAGAAGCCGCAGGGGGAAATCAGCCCCAGCATTTT
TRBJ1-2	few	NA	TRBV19	CASTGQGYGYTF	TGTGCCAGTACGGGCCAGGGTTATGGCTACACCTTC
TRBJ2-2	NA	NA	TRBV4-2	CASSQEGTGTGELFF	TGTGCCAGCAGCCAAGAGGGAACGGGGACCGGGGAGCTGTTTTTT
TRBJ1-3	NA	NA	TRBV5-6	CASSSFGNTIYF	TGTGCCAGCAGCTCCTTTGGAAACACCATATATTTT